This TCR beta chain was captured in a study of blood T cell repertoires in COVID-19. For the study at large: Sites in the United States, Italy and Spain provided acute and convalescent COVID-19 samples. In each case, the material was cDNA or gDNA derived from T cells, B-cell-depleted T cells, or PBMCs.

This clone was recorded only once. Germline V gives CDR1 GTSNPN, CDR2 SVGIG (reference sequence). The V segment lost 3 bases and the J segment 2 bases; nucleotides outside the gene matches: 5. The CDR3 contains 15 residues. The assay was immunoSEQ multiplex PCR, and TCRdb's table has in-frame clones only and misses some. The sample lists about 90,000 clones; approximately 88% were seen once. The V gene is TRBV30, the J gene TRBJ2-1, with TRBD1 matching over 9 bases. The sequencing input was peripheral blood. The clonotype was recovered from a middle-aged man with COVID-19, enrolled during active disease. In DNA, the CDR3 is TGTGCCTGGAGCGCGGACAGGGGCGCCTACAATGAGCAGTTCTTC. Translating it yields CAWSADRGAYNEQFF.